The 30 T cell receptor beta chains given below trace back to one sample, sequenced in a study of blood T cell repertoires in COVID-19. Using immunoSEQ multiplex PCR, the repertoire was profiled, and TCRdb retains in-frame clones only, with some absent. Here the sample spans fewer than 85,000 clones, around 80% being singletons. The sequenced material came from peripheral blood. These receptors originate from an elderly woman with active or convalescent COVID-19.

J is TRBJ1-5 and V is TRBV6-2 or TRBV6-3; D is possibly TRBD1 (5 bases). V lost 4 bases, J lost 7 bases, and 14 bases lay in between. CDR3 length equals 14 residues. Germline V gives CDR1 MNHEY, CDR2 SVGEGT. CDR3 amino acids: CASSSRGGEQPQHF. CDR3 bases: TGTGCCAGCAGTTCAAGGGGTGGAGAGCAGCCCCAGCATTTT.

This chain joins TRBV19 and TRBJ2-3, with 7 nucleotides matching TRBD2. Germline assignment: CDR1 LNHDA and CDR2 SQIVND (reference sequence). The CDR3 is 15 residues long. V was clipped by 3 bases and J by 0 bases; unmatched bases: 3. This CDR3 is CASSMTGGSTDTQYF. The CDR3 DNA reads TGTGCCAGTAGTATGACCGGGGGGAGCACAGATACGCAGTATTTT. The full variable domain, in which reference TRBV19 and TRBJ2-3 provide the parts outside the CDR3, is DGGITQSPKYLFRKEGQNVTLSCEQNLNHDAMYWYRQDPGQGLRLIYYSQIVNDFQKGDIAEGYSVSREKKESFPLTVTSAQKNPTAFYLCASSMTGGSTDTQYFGPGTRLTVL.

V usage is TRBV10-3 and J usage is TRBJ1-2, with 8 nucleotides matching TRBD1. The CDR3 totals 14 residues. Trimming removed 4 bases from V and 4 bases from J; junction bases left unmatched: 5. CDR1 is ENHRY and CDR2 is SYGVKD in the germline V gene. The CDR3 DNA follows: TGTGCCATCAGTGGGACAGGGTCTAGCTATGGCTACACCTTC. Amino acids: CAISGTGSSYGYTF.

The chain joins TRBV3-1 (or the pseudogene TRBV3-2) to TRBJ2-7, with a tentative D call TRBD2 (5 bases). V dropped 3 bases and J dropped 0 bases, with 6 bases sitting between them. Germline CDR1 is LGHDT and CDR2 is YNNKEL (reference sequence). The CDR3 contains 13 residues. CDR3 nucleotide sequence: TGTGCCAGCAGCCAGAGGGCCTCCTACGAGCAGTACTTC. This gives the protein CASSQRASYEQYF.

This chain links TRBV6-5 with TRBJ2-5; 8 bases agree with TRBD2. Germline values: CDR1 MNHEY, CDR2 SVGAGI. This CDR3 has 16 residues. Trimming at V came to 0 bases and at J to 5 bases, leaving 8 bases not matched to a gene. As DNA, the CDR3 is TGTGCCAGCAGTTACTCGATCGGAGGCGGGGGGGAGACCCAGTACTTC. As protein: CASSYSIGGGGETQYF.

The CDR3 DNA reads as TGTGCCAGCAGCCCTAATCCCCGATACGAGCAGTACTTC. Translated, it gives CASSPNPRYEQYF. The chain has TRBV28 and TRBJ2-7; D uncertain. V lost 6 bases and J 4 bases, leaving 13 bases between the germline ends. Germline CDR1 reads MDHEN; CDR2 reads SYDVKM. CDR3 length: 13 residues.

This clone was recorded only once. The J gene is TRBJ2-7, the V gene TRBV5-6; D is perhaps TRBD1 (6 bases). In germline, CDR1 is SGHDT, CDR2 YYEEEE. The CDR3 extends over 14 amino acids. V was pared by 4 bases and J by 0 bases, with 11 bases between. DNA for the CDR3: TGTGCCAGCAGCCCGCAGGGGCCCTCCTACGAGCAGTACTTC. As protein: CASSPQGPSYEQYF.

This clone appeared once. The chain combines TRBV7-3 with TRBJ2-3, with D possibly matching TRBD2 (5 bases). CDR1 and CDR2 (germline): SGHTA, FQGTGA. The CDR3 is made up of 13 amino acids. V gave up 7 bases and J gave up 1 base, with 9 bases separating them. The CDR3 nucleotides read TGTGCCAGCACATCCGGGGGCACAGATACGCAGTATTTT. Amino acid sequence: CASTSGGTDTQYF.

The V gene is TRBV14, the J gene TRBJ2-4; TRBD1 matches at 8 bases. Germline V gene sequence: CDR1 SGHDN, CDR2 FVKESK. This CDR3 region has 16 residues. Trimming at V came to 0 bases and at J to 7 bases, leaving 8 bases not matched to a gene. CDR3 nucleotides: TGTGCCAGCAGCCAAGACGGACAGGGAATCGGGAACATTCAGTACTTC. It specifies CASSQDGQGIGNIQYF.

This clone was detected only a few times. The gene calls are TRBV5-1 and TRBJ1-1; TRBD1 matches 8 bases. The germline V gene has CDR1 SGHRS and CDR2 YFSETQ. The CDR3 has 17 amino acids. J lost 4 bases, V lost 4 bases, and 15 bases had no gene match. CDR3 amino acids: CASSPHPDRGGSTEAFF. CDR3 sequence (DNA): TGCGCCAGCAGCCCCCATCCCGACAGGGGTGGTAGCACTGAAGCTTTCTTT.

CDR3 sequence reads: CASSPTTGPGNTIYF. The DNA for the CDR3 is TGTGCCAGCTCACCGACGACAGGGCCTGGAAACACCATATATTTT. The chain links TRBV18 to TRBJ1-3, with 7 bases aligning to TRBD1. Germline loops: CDR1 KGHSH, CDR2 LQKENI. V was pared by 3 bases and J by 2 bases, with 4 bases of the junction left unmatched. The CDR3 length is 15 residues.

V gene TRBV19 combines with J gene TRBJ1-4; no reliable D call. The ends were cut back, 3 bases at V and 0 bases at J, with 11 bases in the middle. Germline CDR1 is LNHDA and CDR2 is SQIVND (reference sequence). This CDR3 has 16 amino acids. CDR3 DNA sequence: TGTGCCAGTAGTATCGAGGGAAATCCAACTAATGAAAAACTGTTTTTT. Amino acid sequence: CASSIEGNPTNEKLFF.

This clone has just one count. The V call is TRBV5-1, the J call TRBJ2-4, with TRBD1 as a possible D gene (6 bases). The germline V gene has CDR1 SGHRS and CDR2 YFSETQ. V was pared by 0 bases and J by 5 bases, with 9 bases between. This CDR3 is 14 amino acids long. The DNA of the CDR3 is TGCGCCAGCAGCTTGGGGGGGCTCGAAAACATTCAGTACTTC. Translated: CASSLGGLENIQYF.

The chain combines TRBV7-9 with TRBJ2-6; no firm D call. Germline loops: CDR1 SEHNR, CDR2 FQNEAQ (reference sequence). The CDR3 is 15 residues long. Trimming took off 6 bases at V and 0 bases at J, with 9 bases between the two ends. CDR3 protein: CASSGVDSGANVLTF. The CDR3 nucleotides read TGTGCCAGCAGTGGAGTGGACTCTGGGGCCAACGTCCTGACTTTC.

The rearrangement joins TRBV27 to TRBJ1-1; TRBD1 matches at 7 bases. With V trimmed by 5 bases and J by 5 bases, 11 bases remained unmatched. The CDR3 contains 15 residues. The germline V gene encodes CDR1 MNHEY and CDR2 SMNVEV (reference sequence). CDR3 sequence (DNA): TGTGCCAGCAGTGTAGCCGGGACAGCAATAACTGAAGCTTTCTTT. Protein: CASSVAGTAITEAFF.

V and J are TRBV6-5 and TRBJ1-4; tentatively, D is TRBD1 (5 bases). Germline V gives CDR1 MNHEY, CDR2 SVGAGI. V lost 6 bases, J lost 4 bases, and 9 bases lay in between. The CDR3 consists of 13 residues. The CDR3 region has the DNA TGTGCCAGCAGGCCAGGGTTTAATGAAAAACTGTTTTTT. Its protein is CASRPGFNEKLFF.

The V and J genes are TRBV5-1 and TRBJ2-3, with no clear D. The CDR3 sequence is 14 residues long. CDR1 and CDR2 (germline): SGHRS, YFSETQ. V lost 0 bases, J lost 4 bases, and 9 bases lay in between. CDR3 protein: CASSLGESADTQYF. The CDR3 DNA reads TGCGCCAGCAGCTTGGGAGAGAGCGCAGATACGCAGTATTTT.

This chain uses TRBV30 with TRBJ2-5; 12 bases fit TRBD2. From germline, CDR1 is GTSNPN and CDR2 SVGIG (reference sequence). After removal of 4 bases from V and 2 bases from J, the junction contained 5 bases not matched to a gene. The CDR3 consists of 15 residues. CDR3 region: CAWTRLAGVQETQYF. CDR3 in DNA: TGTGCCTGGACCCGACTAGCGGGGGTACAAGAGACCCAGTACTTC.

J is TRBJ1-1 and V is TRBV4-1, with no clear D. Germline values: CDR1 MGHRA, CDR2 YSYEKL. V was pared by 1 base and J by 4 bases, with 10 bases between. CDR3 length: 14 residues. In DNA, the CDR3 is TGCGCCAGCAGCCAAGCGGGCGGAGGCACTGAAGCTTTCTTT. Encoded protein: CASSQAGGGTEAFF.

In this sample, this clone turned up once. The gene calls are TRBV11-3 and TRBJ1-1; D is undetermined. V was cut by 3 bases and J by 5 bases, with 10 bases left in between. The CDR3 totals 13 residues. Germline values: CDR1 SGHNT, CDR2 YENEEA. The CDR3 protein is CASSFTGETEAFF. CDR3 DNA: TGTGCCAGCAGCTTTACGGGAGAAACTGAAGCTTTCTTT.

The CDR3 DNA is TGTGCCAGCAGCTTGACGGAAGGGCAGGGAAGCAATCAGCCCCAGCATTTT. Protein: CASSLTEGQGSNQPQHF. The chain has TRBV5-6 and TRBJ1-5; possibly TRBD1 for D (5 bases). The CDR3 length is 17 residues. Germline values: CDR1 SGHDT, CDR2 YYEEEE. Trimming pared 1 base from V and 1 base from J, leaving 15 bases between. Based on the CDR3 plus reference TRBV5-6 and TRBJ1-5, the full variable domain is DAGVTQSPTHLIKTRGQQVTLRCSPKSGHDTVSWYQQALGQGPQFIFQYYEEEERQRGNFPDRFSGHQFPNYSSELNVNALLLGDSALYLCASSLTEGQGSNQPQHFGDGTRLSIL.

Only a few counts were recorded for this clone. The gene calls are TRBV25-1 and TRBJ2-2; D gene ambiguous. In germline, CDR1 is MGHDK, CDR2 SYGVNS. The CDR3 has 16 residues. V shed 6 bases and J shed 0 bases, with 14 bases lying between them. The CDR3 sequence is CASRAPQATNTGELFF. DNA for the CDR3: TGTGCCAGCAGAGCACCCCAGGCAACGAACACCGGGGAGCTGTTTTTT.

This rearrangement joins TRBV6-5 to TRBJ1-6; the D gene is possibly TRBD1 (6 bases). CDR1 and CDR2 (germline): MNHEY, SVGAGI. Trimming cost V 5 bases and J 7 bases, with 12 bases left between them. The CDR3 has 14 amino acids. This CDR3 reads CASSKQGENSPLHF. The CDR3, as DNA: TGTGCCAGCAGTAAACAGGGTGAAAATTCACCCCTCCACTTT.

V and J are TRBV9 and TRBJ2-2; TRBD1 aligns across 9 bases. The V gene end was trimmed by 4 bases and the J gene end by 0 bases; junction bases not matched to a gene: 4. Looked up from germline, CDR1 is SGDLS and CDR2 is YYNGEE. CDR3 length equals 16 residues. CDR3 coding DNA: TGTGCCAGCAGCTCCCACAGGGGGCCGAACACCGGGGAGCTGTTTTTT. Translated, it gives CASSSHRGPNTGELFF.

The gene calls are TRBV5-1 and TRBJ1-1; TRBD1 might be the D (6 bases). The CDR3 spans 17 residues. The germline CDR1 and CDR2 sequences are SGHRS and YFSETQ. Deletions cut 3 bases from V and 5 bases from J, with 23 bases between. The CDR3 here is CASSWLGDTRGGTEAFF. The CDR3 DNA is TGCGCCAGCAGCTGGCTTGGGGACACCCGGGGTGGGACTGAAGCTTTCTTT. Combining the CDR3 with reference TRBV5-1 and TRBJ1-1 gives the whole variable domain KAGVTQTPRYLIKTRGQQVTLSCSPISGHRSVSWYQQTPGQGLQFLFEYFSETQRNKGNFPGRFSGRQFSNSRSEMNVSTLELGDSALYLCASSWLGDTRGGTEAFFGQGTRLTVV.

The chain employs TRBV12-3 or TRBV12-4 and TRBJ1-5; D is unclear. Trimming cost V 4 bases and J 5 bases, with 9 bases left between them. The CDR3 is 13 amino acids. CDR3 nucleotide sequence: TGTGCCAGCAGTTATCACAAAGATCAGCCCCAGCATTTT. This encodes CASSYHKDQPQHF.

V and J are TRBV9 and TRBJ2-1, with 8 positions matching TRBD2. The V segment lost 4 bases and the J segment 6 bases; nucleotides outside the gene matches: 9. This CDR3 is 15 amino acids long. Germline CDR1 SGDLS, CDR2 YYNGEE. The CDR3 loop reads CASSQLAELSNEQFF. The CDR3 DNA is TGTGCCAGCAGCCAACTAGCGGAACTAAGCAATGAGCAGTTCTTC.

This clone was counted ten times or more. The chain couples TRBV24-1 to TRBJ2-2; D remains unclear. The CDR3 has 14 residues. V was cut by 0 bases and J by 3 bases, with 4 bases left in between. CDR1 and CDR2 (germline): KGHDR, SFDVKD. The CDR3 sequence is CATSDLTDTGELFF. CDR3 in DNA: TGTGCCACCAGTGATTTGACGGACACCGGGGAGCTGTTTTTT.

The chain couples TRBV30 to TRBJ2-1, with D tentatively TRBD2 (7 bases). V dropped 5 bases and J dropped 7 bases, with 18 bases sitting between them. The CDR3 consists of 14 residues. Per the germline V gene, CDR1 is GTSNPN and CDR2 is SVGIG (reference sequence). The CDR3 sequence: CAWGTGGPRNEQFF. The CDR3 region has the DNA TGTGCCTGGGGCACGGGGGGCCCAAGGAATGAGCAGTTCTTC. Looking up the rest from reference TRBV30 and TRBJ2-1 gives the full variable domain: SQTIHQWPATLVQPVGSPLSLECTVEGTSNPNLYWYRQAAGRGLQLLFYSVGIGQISSEVPQNLSASRPQDRQFILSSKKLLLSDSGFYLCAWGTGGPRNEQFFGPGTRLTVL.

This chain joins TRBV11-2 and TRBJ2-5; 8 nucleotides align to TRBD1. With 1 base clipped from V and 2 bases from J, the junction kept 3 bases outside the gene matches. Germline loops: CDR1 SGHAT, CDR2 FQNNGV. The CDR3 covers 15 residues. In nucleotides, the CDR3 is TGTGCCAGCAGCTTAGGCGGACAGGGACAAGAGACCCAGTACTTC. Translating gives CASSLGGQGQETQYF. The full variable domain, its missing parts supplied by reference TRBV11-2 and TRBJ2-5, is EAGVAQSPRYKIIEKRQSVAFWCNPISGHATLYWYQQILGQGPKLLIQFQNNGVVDDSQLPKDRFSAERLKGVDSTLKIQPAKLEDSAVYLCASSLGGQGQETQYFGPGTRLLVL.